This T cell receptor (beta chain) emerged from a study of graft-versus-host responses after intestinal transplantation. This table comes from immunoSEQ multiplex PCR, and its TCRdb copy is limited to in-frame clones, with some not included. The sample holds about 80,000 clones, about 90% seen once. This CDR3 is 13 amino acids long. Germline assignment: CDR1 SGHRS and CDR2 YFSETQ. The V end was cut by 2 bases, the J end by 12 bases, with 18 bases between. Findings of the study overall: Declines in HvG clones occurring early post-transplant were associated with peak circulating GvH clone levels.

On this clone itself: No antigen is known for it.

Specimen: PBMCs, collected 98 days after intestinal transplantation. This sequence joins TRBV5-1 and TRBJ2-7; D not certain. This sequence was found in a human patient who received an intestinal transplant, so some T cells may come from the graft donor. CDR3 DNA sequence: TGCGCCAGCAGCTTCCAGCCAAGGTGGAACGCGTACTTC. It translates to CASSFQPRWNAYF.